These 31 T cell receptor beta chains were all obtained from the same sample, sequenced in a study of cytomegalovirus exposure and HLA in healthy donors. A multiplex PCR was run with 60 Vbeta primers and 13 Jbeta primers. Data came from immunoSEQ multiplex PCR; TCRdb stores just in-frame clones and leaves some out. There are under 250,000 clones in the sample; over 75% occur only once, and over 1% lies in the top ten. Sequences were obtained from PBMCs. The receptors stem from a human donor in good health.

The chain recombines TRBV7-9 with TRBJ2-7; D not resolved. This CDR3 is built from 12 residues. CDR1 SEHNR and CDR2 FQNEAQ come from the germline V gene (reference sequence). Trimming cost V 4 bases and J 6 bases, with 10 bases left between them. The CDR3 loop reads CASSSASSEQYF. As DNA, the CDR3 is TGTGCCAGCAGCTCGGCTAGTTCCGAGCAGTACTTC.

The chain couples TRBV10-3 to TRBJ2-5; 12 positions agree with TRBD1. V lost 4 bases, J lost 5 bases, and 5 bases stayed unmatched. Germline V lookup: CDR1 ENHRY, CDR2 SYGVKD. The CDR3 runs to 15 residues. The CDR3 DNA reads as TGTGCCATCAGTGGGGACAGGGGGCAGGGGGAGACCCAGTACTTC. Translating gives CAISGDRGQGETQYF.

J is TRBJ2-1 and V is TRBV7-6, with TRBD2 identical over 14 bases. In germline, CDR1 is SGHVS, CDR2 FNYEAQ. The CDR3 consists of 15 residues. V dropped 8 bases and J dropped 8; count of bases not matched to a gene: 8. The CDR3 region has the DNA TGTGCCAGCGAACCCGGGACTAGCGGGAGTCATGAGCAGTTCTTC. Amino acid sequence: CASEPGTSGSHEQFF.

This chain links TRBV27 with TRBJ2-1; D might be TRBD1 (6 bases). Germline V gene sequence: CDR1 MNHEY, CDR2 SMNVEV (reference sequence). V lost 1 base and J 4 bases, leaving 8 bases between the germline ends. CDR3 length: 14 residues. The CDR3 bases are TGTGCCAGCAGTTTATTTCAGGGGTACAATGAGCAGTTCTTC. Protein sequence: CASSLFQGYNEQFF.

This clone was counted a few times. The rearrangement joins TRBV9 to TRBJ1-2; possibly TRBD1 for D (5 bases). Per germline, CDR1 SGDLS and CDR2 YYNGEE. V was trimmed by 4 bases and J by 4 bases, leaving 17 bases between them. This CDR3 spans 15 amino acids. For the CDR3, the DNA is TGTGCCAGCAGCCCTACAGGTCCGCGGGGCTATGGCTACACCTTC. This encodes CASSPTGPRGYGYTF.

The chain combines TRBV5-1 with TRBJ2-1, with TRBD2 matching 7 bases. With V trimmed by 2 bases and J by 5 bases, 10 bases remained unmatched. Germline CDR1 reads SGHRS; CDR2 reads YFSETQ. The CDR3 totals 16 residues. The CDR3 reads CASSLLAGNPNNEQFF. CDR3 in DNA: TGCGCCAGCAGCTTATTAGCGGGCAATCCGAACAATGAGCAGTTCTTC.

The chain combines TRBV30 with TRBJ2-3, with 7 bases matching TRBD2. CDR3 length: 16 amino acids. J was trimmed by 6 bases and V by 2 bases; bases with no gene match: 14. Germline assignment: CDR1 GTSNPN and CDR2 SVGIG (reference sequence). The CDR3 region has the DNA TGTGCCTGGAGTCCCCGGAGCGGGATGATTTCGGATACGCAGTATTTT. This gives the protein CAWSPRSGMISDTQYF.

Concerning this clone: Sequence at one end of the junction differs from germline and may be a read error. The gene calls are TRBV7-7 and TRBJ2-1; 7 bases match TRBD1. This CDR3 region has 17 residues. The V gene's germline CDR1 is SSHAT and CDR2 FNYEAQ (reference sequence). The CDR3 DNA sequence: TGTGCTAGCAGCTCCCGGTTAAACAGGGGTCCAGTCGATGAGCAGTTCTTC. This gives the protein CASSSRLNRGPVDEQFF. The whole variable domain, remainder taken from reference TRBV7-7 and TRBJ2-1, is GAGVSQSPRYKVTKRGQDVTLRCDPISSHATLYWYQQALGQGPEFLTYFNYEAQPDKSGLPSDRFSAERPEGSISTLTIQRTEQRDSAMYRCASSSRLNRGPVDEQFFGPGTRLTVL.

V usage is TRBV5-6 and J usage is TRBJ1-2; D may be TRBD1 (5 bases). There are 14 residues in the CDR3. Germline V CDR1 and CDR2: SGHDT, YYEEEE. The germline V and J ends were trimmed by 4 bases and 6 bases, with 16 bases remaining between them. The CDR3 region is CASSPLFGGNGYTF. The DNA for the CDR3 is TGTGCCAGCAGCCCCTTATTCGGGGGAAATGGCTACACCTTC.

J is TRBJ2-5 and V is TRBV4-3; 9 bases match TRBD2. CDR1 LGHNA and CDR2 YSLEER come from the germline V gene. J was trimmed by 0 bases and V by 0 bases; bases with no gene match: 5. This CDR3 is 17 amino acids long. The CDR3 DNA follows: TGCGCCAGCAGCCAAGATTGGCCTAGCGGGAACCAAGAGACCCAGTACTTC. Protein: CASSQDWPSGNQETQYF.

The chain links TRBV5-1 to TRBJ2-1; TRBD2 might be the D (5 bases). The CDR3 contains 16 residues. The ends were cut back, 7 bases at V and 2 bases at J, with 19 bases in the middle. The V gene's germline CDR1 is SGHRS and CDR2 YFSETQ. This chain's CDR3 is CASRVEERGPYNEQFF. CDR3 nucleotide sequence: TGCGCCAGCCGTGTGGAAGAAAGAGGGCCCTACAATGAGCAGTTCTTC. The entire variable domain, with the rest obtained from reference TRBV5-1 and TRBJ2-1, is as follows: KAGVTQTPRYLIKTRGQQVTLSCSPISGHRSVSWYQQTPGQGLQFLFEYFSETQRNKGNFPGRFSGRQFSNSRSEMNVSTLELGDSALYLCASRVEERGPYNEQFFGPGTRLTVL.

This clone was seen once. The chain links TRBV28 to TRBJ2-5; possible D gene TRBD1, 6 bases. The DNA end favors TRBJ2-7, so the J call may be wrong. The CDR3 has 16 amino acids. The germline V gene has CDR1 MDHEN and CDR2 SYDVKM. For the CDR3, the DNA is TGTGCCAGCAGCTTCGGACAGCCGAGACGGTCCTACGAGCAGTACTTC. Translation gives CASSFGQPRRSYEQYF.

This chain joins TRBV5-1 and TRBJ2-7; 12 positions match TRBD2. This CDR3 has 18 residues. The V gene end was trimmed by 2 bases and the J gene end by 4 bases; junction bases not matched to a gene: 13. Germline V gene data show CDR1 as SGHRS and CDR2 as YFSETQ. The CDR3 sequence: CASSFRSLAGGPIYEQYF. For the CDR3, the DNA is TGCGCCAGCAGCTTTCGCTCGCTAGCGGGAGGGCCCATTTACGAGCAGTACTTC.

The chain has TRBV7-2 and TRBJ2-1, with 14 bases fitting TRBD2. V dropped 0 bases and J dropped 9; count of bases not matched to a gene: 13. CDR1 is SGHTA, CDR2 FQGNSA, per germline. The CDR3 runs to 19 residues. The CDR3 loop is CASSLAGPRLAGGVGEQFF. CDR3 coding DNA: TGTGCCAGCAGCTTAGCGGGGCCTCGACTAGCGGGAGGGGTAGGTGAGCAGTTCTTC.

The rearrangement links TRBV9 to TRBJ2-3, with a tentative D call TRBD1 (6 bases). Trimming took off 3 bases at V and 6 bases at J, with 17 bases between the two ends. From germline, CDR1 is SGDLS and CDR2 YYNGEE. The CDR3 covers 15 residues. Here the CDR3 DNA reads TGTGCCAGCAGCGCCCACGGGCAGGGGACCGATACGCAGTATTTT. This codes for CASSAHGQGTDTQYF.

The CDR3: CASSISGSYEQYF. For the CDR3, the DNA is TGTGCCAGTAGCATCAGTGGCTCCTACGAGCAGTACTTC. The chain carries TRBV19 and TRBJ2-7; D uncertain. From germline, CDR1 is LNHDA and CDR2 SQIVND (reference sequence). V was cut by 6 bases and J by 0 bases, with 9 bases left in between. The CDR3 has 13 amino acids. The full variable domain, in which reference TRBV19 and TRBJ2-7 provide the parts outside the CDR3, is DGGITQSPKYLFRKEGQNVTLSCEQNLNHDAMYWYRQDPGQGLRLIYYSQIVNDFQKGDIAEGYSVSREKKESFPLTVTSAQKNPTAFYLCASSISGSYEQYFGPGTRLTVT.

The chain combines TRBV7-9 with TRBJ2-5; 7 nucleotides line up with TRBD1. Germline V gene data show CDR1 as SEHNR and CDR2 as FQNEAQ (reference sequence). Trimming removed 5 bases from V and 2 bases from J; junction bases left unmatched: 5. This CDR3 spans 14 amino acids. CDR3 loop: CASSPGTVQETQYF. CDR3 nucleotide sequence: TGTGCCAGCAGCCCGGGGACAGTACAAGAGACCCAGTACTTC. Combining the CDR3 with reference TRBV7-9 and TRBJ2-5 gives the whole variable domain DTGVSQNPRHKITKRGQNVTFRCDPISEHNRLYWYRQTLGQGPEFLTYFQNEAQLEKSRLLSDRFSAERPKGSFSTLEIQRTEQGDSAMYLCASSPGTVQETQYFGPGTRLLVL.

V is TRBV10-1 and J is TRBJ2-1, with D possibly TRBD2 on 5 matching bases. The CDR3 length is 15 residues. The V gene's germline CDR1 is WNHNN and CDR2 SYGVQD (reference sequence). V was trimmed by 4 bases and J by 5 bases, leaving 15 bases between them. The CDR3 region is CASSGPGASHNEQFF. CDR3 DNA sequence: TGCGCCAGCAGTGGACCCGGCGCTAGCCACAATGAGCAGTTCTTC.

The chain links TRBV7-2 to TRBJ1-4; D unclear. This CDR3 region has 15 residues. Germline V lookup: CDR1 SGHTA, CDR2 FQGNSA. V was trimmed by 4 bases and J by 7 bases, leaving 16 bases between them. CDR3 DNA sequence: TGTGCCAGCAGCTCCGGATCCAGCGGTCCTGAAAAACTGTTTTTT. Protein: CASSSGSSGPEKLFF.

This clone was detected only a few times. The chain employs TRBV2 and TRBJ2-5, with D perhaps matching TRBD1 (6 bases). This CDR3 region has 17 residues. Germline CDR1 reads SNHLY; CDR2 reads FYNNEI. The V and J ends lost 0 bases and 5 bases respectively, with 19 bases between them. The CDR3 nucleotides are TGTGCCAGCAGTGAAGCGGTAATTACAGGGCCTGCGGAGACCCAGTACTTC. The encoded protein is CASSEAVITGPAETQYF.

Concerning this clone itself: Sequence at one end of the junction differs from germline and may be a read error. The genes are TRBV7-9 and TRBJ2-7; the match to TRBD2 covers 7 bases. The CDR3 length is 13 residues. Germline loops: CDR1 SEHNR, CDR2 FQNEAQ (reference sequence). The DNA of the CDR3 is TGTTCCAGCAGCTTAGCGGGCTTACCGGAGCAGTACTTC. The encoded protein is CSSSLAGLPEQYF. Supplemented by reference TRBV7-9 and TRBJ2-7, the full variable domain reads DTGVSQNPRHKITKRGQNVTFRCDPISEHNRLYWYRQTLGQGPEFLTYFQNEAQLEKSRLLSDRFSAERPKGSFSTLEIQRTEQGDSAMYLCSSSLAGLPEQYFGPGTRLTVT.

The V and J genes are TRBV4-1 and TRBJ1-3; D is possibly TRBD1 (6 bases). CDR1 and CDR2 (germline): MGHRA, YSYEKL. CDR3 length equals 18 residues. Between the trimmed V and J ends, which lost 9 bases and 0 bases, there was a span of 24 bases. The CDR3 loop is CASTFEVGQRYSGNTIYF. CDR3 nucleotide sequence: TGCGCCAGTACCTTCGAGGTCGGACAGCGATACTCTGGAAACACCATATATTTT.

CDR3 bases: TGTGCCTGGAGTGCCCGTTTCGGGACCCTCCACTTT. Translated: CAWSARFGTLHF. This chain connects TRBV30 to TRBJ1-6; no definite D call. The V end lost 1 base, the J end lost 14 bases, and 12 bases lay between the germline ends. Germline V gene data show CDR1 as GTSNPN and CDR2 as SVGIG (reference sequence). This CDR3 has 12 residues. Full variable domain (remainder filled in from reference TRBV30 and TRBJ1-6): SQTIHQWPATLVQPVGSPLSLECTVEGTSNPNLYWYRQAAGRGLQLLFYSVGIGQISSEVPQNLSASRPQDRQFILSSKKLLLSDSGFYLCAWSARFGTLHFGNGTRLTVT.

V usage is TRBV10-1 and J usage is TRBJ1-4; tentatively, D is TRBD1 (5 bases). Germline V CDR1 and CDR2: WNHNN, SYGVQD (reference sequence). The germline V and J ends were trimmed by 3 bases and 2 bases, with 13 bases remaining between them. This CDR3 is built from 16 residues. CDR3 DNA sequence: TGCGCCAGCAGTGATTTGGAGGGGAACACTAATGAAAAACTGTTTTTT. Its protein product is CASSDLEGNTNEKLFF.

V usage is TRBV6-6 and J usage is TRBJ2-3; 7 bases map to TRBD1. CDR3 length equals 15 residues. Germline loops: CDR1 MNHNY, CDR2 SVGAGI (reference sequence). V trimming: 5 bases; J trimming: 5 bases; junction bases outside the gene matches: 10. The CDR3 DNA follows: TGTGCCAGCAGTCGACAGGGTGGGGGTCAAGATACGCAGTATTTT. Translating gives CASSRQGGGQDTQYF.

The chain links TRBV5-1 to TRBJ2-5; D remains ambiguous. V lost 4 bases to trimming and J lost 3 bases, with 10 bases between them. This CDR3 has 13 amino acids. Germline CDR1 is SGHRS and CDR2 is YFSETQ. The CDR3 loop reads CASSPFEKETQYF. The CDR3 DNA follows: TGCGCCAGCAGCCCGTTTGAGAAAGAGACCCAGTACTTC.

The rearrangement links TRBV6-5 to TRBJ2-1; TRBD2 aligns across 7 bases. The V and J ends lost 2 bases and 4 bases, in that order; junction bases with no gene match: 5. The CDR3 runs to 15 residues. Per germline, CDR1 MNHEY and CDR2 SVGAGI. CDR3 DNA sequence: TGTGCCAGCAGTTACGGTACTAGCGATTACAATGAGCAGTTCTTC. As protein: CASSYGTSDYNEQFF.

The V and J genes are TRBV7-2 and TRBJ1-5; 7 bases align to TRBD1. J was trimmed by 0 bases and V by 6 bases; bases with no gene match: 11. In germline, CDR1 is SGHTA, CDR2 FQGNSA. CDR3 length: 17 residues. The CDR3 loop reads CASSLRGTDHSNQPQHF. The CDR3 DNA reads TGTGCCAGCAGTCTCAGAGGGACAGACCATAGCAATCAGCCCCAGCATTTT.

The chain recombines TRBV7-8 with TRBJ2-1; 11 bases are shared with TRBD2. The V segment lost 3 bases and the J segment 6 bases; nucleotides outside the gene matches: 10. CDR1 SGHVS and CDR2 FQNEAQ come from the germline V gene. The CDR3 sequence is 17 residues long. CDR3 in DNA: TGTGCCAGCAGCTTTGCGGGGGGGACTAGCGGAACCAATGAGCAGTTCTTC. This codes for CASSFAGGTSGTNEQFF. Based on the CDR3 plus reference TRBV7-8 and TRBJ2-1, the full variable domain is GAGVSQSPRYKVAKRGQDVALRCDPISGHVSLFWYQQALGQGPEFLTYFQNEAQLDKSGLPSDRFFAERPEGSVSTLKIQRTQQEDSAVYLCASSFAGGTSGTNEQFFGPGTRLTVL.

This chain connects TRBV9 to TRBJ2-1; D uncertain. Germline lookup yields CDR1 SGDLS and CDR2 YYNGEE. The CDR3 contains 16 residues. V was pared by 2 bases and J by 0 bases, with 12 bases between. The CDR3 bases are TGTGCCAGCAGCGTTGGTACCACAAGCTCCTACAATGAGCAGTTCTTC. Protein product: CASSVGTTSSYNEQFF.

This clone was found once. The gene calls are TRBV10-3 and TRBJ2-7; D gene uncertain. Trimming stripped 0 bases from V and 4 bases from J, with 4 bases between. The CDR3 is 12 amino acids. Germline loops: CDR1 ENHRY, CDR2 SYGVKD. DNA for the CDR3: TGTGCCATCAGTGAGTCTCGTTACGAGCAGTACTTC. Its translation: CAISESRYEQYF.